The 6 T cell receptor beta chains below all came from one sample that was sequenced in a study of T cells in Graves' hyperthyroidism and ophthalmopathy (dated by TCRdb to between 2018 and 2021). The protocol used for the library was multiplex PCR. Sequencer: Illumina HiSeq 2000. TCR beta CDR3 regions were amplified from RNA transcripts. For the first round of RT-PCR on the TCR CDR3, the HTBI primer set was used together with the Qiagen OneStep RT-PCR kit. In-frame beta chains were kept once TCRdb had trimmed the public reads at Q25 with fastp and called clones with MiXCR. Identical CDR3 protein sequences are pooled into one entry, listed with their most common genes and DNA. Recorded for this sample are over 300,000 distinct CDR3 sequences; over 11% of them occurred a single time. Roughly 11% of the sample is in the top ten clones. The specimen was blood. These receptors were obtained from a woman aged 55-69 years with Graves' hyperthyroidism.

In the case of this clonotype: A much bigger clone sits one base away, suggesting this may be a read error. This likely comes from a read error, as the CDR3 has no conserved phenylalanine or tryptophan at its end. V and J are TRBV27 and TRBJ2-5; D is perhaps TRBD1 or TRBD2 (5 bases each). V was pared by 2 bases and J by 1 base, with 11 bases between. This CDR3 is built from 15 residues. The germline gives CDR1 MNHEY, CDR2 SMNVEV (reference sequence). In nucleotides, the CDR3 is TGTGCCAGCAGTTTACGCTACGGGGCCCAAGAGACCCAGTACCTC. Translating it yields CASSLRYGAQETQYL.

This clonotype was recorded at least ten times. The chain links TRBV12-3 or TRBV12-4 to TRBJ1-1, with TRBD1 matching over 9 bases. V was pared by 5 bases and J by 7 bases, with 5 bases of the junction left unmatched. This CDR3 comprises 13 residues. The CDR3 region has the DNA TGTGCCAGCAGTCGGACAGGGGAAGGTGAAGCTTTCTTT. Its protein is CASSRTGEGEAFF.

The table lists this clonotype with many counts. This chain links TRBV30 with TRBJ2-7; D is ambiguous. V was pared by 2 bases and J by 5 bases, with 4 bases between. In germline, CDR1 is GTSNPN, CDR2 SVGIG (reference sequence). The CDR3 consists of 10 residues. CDR3 sequence (DNA): TGTGCCTGGAGTAAGGACGAGCAGTACTTC. Its translation is CAWSKDEQYF.

This clonotype was observed at least ten times. V gene TRBV3-1 combines with J gene TRBJ1-2; D is unresolved. V dropped 3 bases and J dropped 0 bases, with 5 bases sitting between them. Germline V gene data show CDR1 as LGHDT and CDR2 as YNNKEL (reference sequence). The CDR3 has 13 amino acids. The CDR3 DNA sequence: TGTGCCAGCAGCCATCTCCCTAACTATGGCTACACCTTC. Amino acids: CASSHLPNYGYTF.

This chain links TRBV29-1 with TRBJ1-2; D is unresolved. CDR3 length: 11 amino acids. The germline V gene has CDR1 SQVTM and CDR2 ANQGSEA. V lost 3 bases, J lost 4 bases, and 6 bases lay in between. DNA for the CDR3: TGCAGCGTTGAGGGGATCTATGGCTACACCTTC. Translation: CSVEGIYGYTF.

About this clonotype itself: With a much larger clone just one base away, this may be a read error. This sequence joins TRBV20-1 and TRBJ2-1, with TRBD2 matching over 11 bases. This CDR3 is 16 amino acids long. Germline V lookup: CDR1 DFQATT, CDR2 SNEGSKA (reference sequence). The ends lost 4 bases at V and 10 bases at J; junction bases unmatched: 15. In nucleotides, the CDR3 is TGCAGTGCTATTTCGTTAGCGGGAGGGGGGGCTGGCGAGCAGTTCTTC. It yields the protein CSAISLAGGGAGEQFF.